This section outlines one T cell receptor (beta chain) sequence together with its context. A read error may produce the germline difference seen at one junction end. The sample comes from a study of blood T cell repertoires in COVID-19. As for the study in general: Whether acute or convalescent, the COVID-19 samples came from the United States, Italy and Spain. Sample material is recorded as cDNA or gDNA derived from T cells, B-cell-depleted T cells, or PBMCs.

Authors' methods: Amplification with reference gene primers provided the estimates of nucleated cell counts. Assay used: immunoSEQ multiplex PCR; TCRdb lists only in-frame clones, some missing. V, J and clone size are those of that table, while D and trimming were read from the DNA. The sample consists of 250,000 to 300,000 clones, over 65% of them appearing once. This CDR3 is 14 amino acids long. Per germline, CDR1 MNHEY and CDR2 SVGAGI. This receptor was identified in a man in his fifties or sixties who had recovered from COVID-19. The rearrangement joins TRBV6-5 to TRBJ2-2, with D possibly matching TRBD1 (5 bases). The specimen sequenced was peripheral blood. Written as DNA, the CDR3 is TGTGCCAGCAGATACTTAACAGGAGCTGGGGAGCTGTTTTTT. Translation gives CASRYLTGAGELFF.